These T cell receptor beta chains were read from a single sample in a study of T cells after yellow fever vaccination. TCRdb re-analysed the 5' RACE reads in MiXCR, keeping a single row per CDR3 protein. The profile shows 95,000 to 150,000 distinct CDR3 sequences, 6.5% to 8% of them singletons. Here the sequenced sample was CD4+ T cells sorted from PBMCs, taken 9 to 11 days after the first yellow fever vaccination. These receptors were taken from a man aged 18 to 29 who received the YFV17D yellow fever vaccine. Both conserved end residues are trimmed from each CDR3. A clone size is listed for some rows: how often the clone was seen (once, few, many), or a class if it is expanded.

TRBJ2-7 | TRBV5-1 | few | ASSITGNGYEQY
TRBJ2-1 | TRBV4-1 | few | ASSRPLSGGVYNEQF
TRBJ2-2 | TRBV12-3/TRBV12-4 | many | ASSSDRARFNTGELF
TRBJ1-6 | TRBV21-1 | few | ASSLPWDLTGQLH
TRBJ1-2 | TRBV5-1 | many | ASSLEGKDYGYT
TRBJ2-7 | TRBV6-5 | many | ASRAGGETGGIYEQY
TRBJ1-1 | TRBV5-1 | - | ASSLGRVQEGREAF
TRBJ2-1 | TRBV4-1 | many | ASSHPGASSYNEQF
TRBJ2-6 | TRBV28 | many | ASSLSPPGANVLT
TRBJ1-1 | TRBV5-1 | many | ASSPLSGTGGGGEAF
TRBJ2-2 | TRBV12-5 | many | ASSLGGMTGELF
TRBJ2-1 | TRBV5-4 | many | ASSQDNGAEQF
TRBJ2-5 | TRBV6-5 | many | ASSYPPSGGRQETQY
TRBJ1-3 | TRBV10-3 | many | AISVTVESGNTIY
TRBJ1-1 | TRBV4-3 | many | ASSQGTDAEAF
TRBJ2-7 | TRBV6-5 | - | ASSYSHLGLGGYEQY
TRBJ1-3 | TRBV7-2 | many | ASSFGGARSGNTIY
TRBJ2-7 | TRBV7-9 | few | AINRGSSEQY
TRBJ2-5 | TRBV5-1 | many | ASSYQGEETQY
TRBJ1-5 | TRBV20-1 | many | SATLLEQPQH
TRBJ2-5 | TRBV5-1 | many | ASSLTGIQETQY
TRBJ1-5 | TRBV29-1 | many | SVVVGASNQPQH
TRBJ2-2 | TRBV5-1 | many | ASSPQGDTGELF
TRBJ2-7 | TRBV7-2 | many | ASSLTLGLSYEQY
TRBJ1-1 | TRBV29-1 | many | SVTILLGDTEAF